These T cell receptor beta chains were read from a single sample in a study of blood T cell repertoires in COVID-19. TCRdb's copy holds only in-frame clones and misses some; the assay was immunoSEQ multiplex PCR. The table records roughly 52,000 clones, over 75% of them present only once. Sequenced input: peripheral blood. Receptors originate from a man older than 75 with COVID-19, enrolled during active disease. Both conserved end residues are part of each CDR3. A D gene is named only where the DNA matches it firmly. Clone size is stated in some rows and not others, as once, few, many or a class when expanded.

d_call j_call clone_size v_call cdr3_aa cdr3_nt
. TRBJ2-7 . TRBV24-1 CATSAPGDAYEQYF TGTGCCACCAGTGCTCCAGGGGATGCCTACGAGCAGTACTTC
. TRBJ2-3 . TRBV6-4 CASTGDTQYF TGTGCCAGCACCGGGGATACGCAGTATTTT
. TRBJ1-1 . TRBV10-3 CAISEGENTEAFF TGTGCCATCAGTGAAGGGGAGAACACTGAAGCTTTCTTT
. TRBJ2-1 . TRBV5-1 CASSPQNNEQFF TGCGCCAGCAGTCCCCAGAACAATGAGCAGTTCTTC
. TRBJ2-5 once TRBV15 CATSLYQETQYF TGTGCCACCAGCCTGTACCAAGAGACCCAGTACTTC
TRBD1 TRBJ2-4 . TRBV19 CASSDPTGENIQYF TGTGCCAGTAGCGACCCGACAGGGGAGAACATTCAGTACTTC
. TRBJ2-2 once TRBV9 CASSVATGGATGELFF TGTGCCAGCAGCGTAGCTACCGGGGGTGCCACCGGGGAGCTGTTTTTT
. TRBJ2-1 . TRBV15 CATYGSGNEQFF TGTGCCACCTACGGGAGTGGGAATGAGCAGTTCTTC
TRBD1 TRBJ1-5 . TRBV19 CASSVTGGRGQPQHF TGTGCCAGTAGCGTGACAGGGGGCCGAGGGCAGCCCCAGCATTTT
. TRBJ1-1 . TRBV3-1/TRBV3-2 CASSPPAARNTEAFF TGTGCCAGCAGCCCTCCAGCGGCCCGGAACACTGAAGCTTTCTTT
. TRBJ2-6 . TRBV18 CASSLAVGGSGANVLTF TGTGCCAGCTCACTAGCGGTCGGGGGATCTGGGGCCAACGTCCTGACTTTC
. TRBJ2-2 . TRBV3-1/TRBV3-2 CASSLNGELFF TGTGCCAGCAGCCTAAATGGGGAGCTGTTTTTT
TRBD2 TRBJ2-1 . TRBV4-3 CASSRGTTTRNEQFF TGCGCCAGCAGCCGCGGGACTACCACTCGCAATGAGCAGTTCTTC
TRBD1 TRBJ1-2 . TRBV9 CASSVNPDRGLLAKGYTF TGTGCCAGCAGCGTAAACCCCGACAGGGGGCTTTTGGCGAAAGGCTACACCTTC
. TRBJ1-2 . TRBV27 CASSFNHAGNYGYTF TGTGCCAGCAGTTTTAATCACGCAGGGAACTATGGCTACACCTTC
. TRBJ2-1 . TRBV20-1 CSASRGDWDEQFF TGCAGTGCTAGTCGCGGGGACTGGGATGAGCAGTTCTTC
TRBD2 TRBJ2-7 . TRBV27 CASSPGRASYEQYF TGTGCCAGCAGTCCTGGGAGGGCGTCCTACGAGCAGTACTTC
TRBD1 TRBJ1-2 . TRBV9 CASSVAPPGGQGDYGYTF TGTGCCAGCAGCGTCGCGCCTCCCGGGGGACAGGGCGACTATGGCTACACCTTC
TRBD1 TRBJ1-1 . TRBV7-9 CASSPTGVNTEAFF TGTGCCAGCAGCCCGACAGGGGTGAACACTGAAGCTTTCTTT
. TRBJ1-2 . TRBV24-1 CATSGTGSGYTF TGTGCCACCAGTGGGACTGGGAGTGGCTACACCTTC
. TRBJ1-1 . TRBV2 CASSEGRGTEAFF TGTGCCAGCAGTGAAGGGAGGGGCACTGAAGCTTTCTTT
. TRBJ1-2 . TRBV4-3 CASSQDQTGTYGYTF TGCGCCAGCAGCCAAGATCAAACAGGGACCTATGGCTACACCTTC
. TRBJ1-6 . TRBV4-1 CASSQPSRGGGGNSPLHF TGCGCCAGCAGCCAGCCCTCCCGGGGGGGAGGCGGTAATTCACCCCTCCACTTT
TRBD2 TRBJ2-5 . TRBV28 CASSFWQGGETQYF TGTGCCAGCAGTTTTTGGCAGGGAGGGGAGACCCAGTACTTC
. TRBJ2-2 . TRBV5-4 CASKLGGSNTGELFF TGTGCCAGCAAGCTCGGGGGTTCGAACACCGGGGAGCTGTTTTTT
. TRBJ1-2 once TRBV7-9 CASSLASTTRNYGYTF TGTGCCAGCAGCTTAGCCTCCACGACGAGGAACTATGGCTACACCTTC
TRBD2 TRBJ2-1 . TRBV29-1 CSVMSGGAFLYNEQFF TGCAGCGTTATGAGCGGGGGGGCCTTTCTATACAATGAGCAGTTCTTC
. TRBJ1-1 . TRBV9 CASSSTGSGNTEAFF TGTGCCAGCAGCTCAACAGGGTCGGGGAACACTGAAGCTTTCTTT
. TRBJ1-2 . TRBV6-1 CASSERRGYGYTF TGTGCCAGCAGTGAGCGGAGGGGCTATGGCTACACCTTC
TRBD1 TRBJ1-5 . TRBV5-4 CASTTGGKQPQHF TGTGCCAGCACCACAGGGGGCAAACAGCCCCAGCATTTT
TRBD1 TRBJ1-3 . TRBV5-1 CASSLRTGSGNTIYF TGCGCCAGCAGCCTCCGGACAGGCTCTGGAAACACCATATATTTT
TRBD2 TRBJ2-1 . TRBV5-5 CASSLVLAESSYNEQFF TGTGCCAGCAGCTTGGTACTAGCGGAAAGCTCCTACAATGAGCAGTTCTTC
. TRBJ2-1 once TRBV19 CASSIVRGDEQFF TGTGCCAGTAGTATTGTCCGAGGCGATGAGCAGTTCTTC
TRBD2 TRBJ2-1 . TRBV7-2 CASTGGGRETYNEQFF TGTGCCAGCACGGGGGGCGGGAGGGAGACCTACAATGAGCAGTTCTTC
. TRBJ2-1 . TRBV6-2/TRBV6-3 CASSPTGGDEQFF TGTGCCAGCAGTCCCACGGGGGGCGATGAGCAGTTCTTC
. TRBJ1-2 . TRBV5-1 CASSSQTVSGNYGYTF TGCGCCAGCAGCAGCCAGACAGTATCGGGTAACTATGGCTACACCTTC
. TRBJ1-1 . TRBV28 CASSPPFRAGEAEAFF TGTGCCAGCAGCCCTCCCTTCAGGGCTGGGGAGGCTGAAGCTTTCTTT
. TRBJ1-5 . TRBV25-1 CASRQAGSNQPQHF TGTGCCAGCAGACAAGCAGGTAGCAATCAGCCCCAGCATTTT
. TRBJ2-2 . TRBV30 CAWSPRTPRGPGELFF TGTGCCTGGAGTCCCCGGACACCCCGCGGACCCGGGGAGCTGTTTTTT
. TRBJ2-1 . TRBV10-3 CAISESLIDEQFF TGTGCCATCAGTGAGTCGTTAATCGATGAGCAGTTCTTC
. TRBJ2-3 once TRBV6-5 CASSYAEGGRRDTQYF TGTGCCAGCAGTTACGCCGAGGGGGGGAGGAGAGATACGCAGTATTTT
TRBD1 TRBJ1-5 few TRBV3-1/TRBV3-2 CASSQVSGQGNQPQHF TGTGCCAGCAGCCAAGTTTCGGGACAGGGGAATCAGCCCCAGCATTTT
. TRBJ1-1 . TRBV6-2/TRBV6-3 CASSVIRNTEAFF TGTGCCAGCAGTGTTATTAGGAACACTGAAGCTTTCTTT
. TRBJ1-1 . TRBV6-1 CASSKKEDTEAFF TGTGCCAGCAGTAAAAAGGAGGACACTGAAGCTTTCTTT
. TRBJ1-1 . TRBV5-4 CASSLDRHTEAFF TGTGCCAGCAGCTTGGACAGGCACACTGAAGCTTTCTTT
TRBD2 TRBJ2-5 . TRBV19 CASRSSGGPETQYF TGTGCCAGTAGGAGTAGCGGGGGGCCGGAGACCCAGTACTTC
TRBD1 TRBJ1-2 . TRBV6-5 CASSWGQSYGYTF TGTGCCAGCAGTTGGGGACAGAGCTATGGCTACACCTTC
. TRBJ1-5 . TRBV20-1 CSASGAGDRGHQHF TGCAGTGCTAGTGGAGCGGGGGATCGAGGTCACCAGCATTTT
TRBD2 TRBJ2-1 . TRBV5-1 CASSLFSGTSVRVSYNEQFF TGCGCCAGCAGCTTGTTTTCCGGGACTAGCGTTCGGGTCTCCTACAATGAGCAGTTCTTC
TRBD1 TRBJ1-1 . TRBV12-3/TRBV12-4 CASAFRQGLEAFF TGTGCCAGCGCTTTTCGACAGGGCCTTGAAGCTTTCTTT
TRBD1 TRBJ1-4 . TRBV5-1 CASSSTGGVEKLFF TGCGCCAGCAGCTCGACAGGGGGCGTTGAAAAACTGTTTTTT
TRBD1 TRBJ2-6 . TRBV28 CASSTDRGSPSGANVLTF TGTGCCAGCAGTACTGACAGGGGGTCTCCCTCTGGGGCCAACGTCCTGACTTTC
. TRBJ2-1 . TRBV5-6 CASSTTRGANEQFF TGTGCCAGCAGCACGACTAGAGGGGCCAATGAGCAGTTCTTC